Only a few counts were recorded for the clone carrying this T cell receptor beta chain. Its cognate antigen is unknown. TCRdb used MiXCR to reprocess the RT-PCR reads, holding one entry per CDR3 protein. The repertoire holds 630,000 or so distinct CDR3 sequences, with more than 15% as singletons. The data derive from a study of response to subunit inactivated influenza vaccine. Overall study findings and caveats: Each seasonal flu vaccination may recruit only limited new T cells, authors suggested.

Material: PBMCs from blood, obtained 11 to 12 days after vaccination. The source of this sequence is a man aged 45-65 years who received an inactivated influenza vaccine.

The CDR3 loop reads CASRKTGDYEQYF. CDR3 in DNA: TGTGCCAGCAGGAAGACAGGGGACTACGAGCAGTACTTC. This rearrangement joins TRBV12-3 or TRBV12-4 to TRBJ2-7; TRBD1 matches 8 bases. The junction had 4 bases not matched to a gene; V was cut back by 6 bases and J by 3 bases. This CDR3 spans 13 amino acids.